The clone carrying this TCR beta chain has more than one count but fewer than ten. The time point is: newly diagnosed GD, antithyroid drugs for less than 3 months. With RNA extracted from PBMCs as input, the TCR library was made. This entry belongs to a study of regulatory T cells in long-lasting Graves disease. Combining iRepertoire HTBI primers with Arm-PCR of CDR3 regions, the authors built TCR beta libraries. TCRdb re-derived calls from the multiplex PCR reads in MiXCR, one entry per CDR3 protein. Here the sample spans a few hundred thousand distinct CDR3 sequences, over 9.5% being singletons. The data also belong to a second study, concerning T cells in Graves' hyperthyroidism and ophthalmopathy. From that second work: Researchers report that a 13 V-J model separated ophthalmopathy from stable hyperthyroidism.

Specimen: peripheral blood mononuclear cells (PBMCs), collected at new diagnosis, from a patient treated with antithyroid drugs. This receptor was obtained from a woman aged 18-29 years with Graves disease.

CDR3 protein: CASSQEPQIGYGYTF. The CDR3 DNA is TGCGCCAGCAGCCAAGAACCCCAAATCGGCTATGGCTACACCTTC. The chain recombines TRBV4-1 with TRBJ1-2; no definite D call. The V gene lost 0 bases and the J gene lost 4 bases, with 12 bases spanning the gap. This CDR3 spans 15 amino acids. CDR1 and CDR2 from the germline V gene are MGHRA and YSYEKL.